Below, 19 T cell receptor beta chains from the same sample are listed, as sequenced in a study of human T cells and chemical hapten exposure. Time point meaning: healthy volunteer bleed at 6 weeks. RNA extraction used unfractionated whole blood as the source of total RNA. TCRdb processed the RACE reads anew with MiXCR; each CDR3 protein has one entry. In the table there are tens of thousands of distinct CDR3 sequences, around 5.5% of which are singletons. Sequenced material: whole blood. The receptors come from a human donor in good health. Some clones in this sample may be carry-over from other donors' samples.

This clonotype has at least ten counts. The chain combines TRBV30 with TRBJ1-1, with 8 bases matching TRBD1. The junction had 11 bases not matched to a gene; V was cut back by 3 bases and J by 5 bases. The CDR3 has 15 residues. Germline V gene sequence: CDR1 GTSNPN, CDR2 SVGIG (reference sequence). CDR3 region: CAWRVQAGGRTEAFF. The CDR3 DNA sequence: TGTGCCTGGAGAGTTCAGGCAGGGGGCCGGACTGAAGCTTTCTTT.

This clonotype was counted only a few times. The V call is TRBV3-1, the J call TRBJ1-1, with TRBD1 matching over 9 bases. CDR3 size: 14 residues. V lost 1 base to trimming and J lost 7 bases; unmatched junction nucleotides: 4. Per germline, CDR1 LGHDT and CDR2 YNNKEL (reference sequence). CDR3 nucleotide sequence: TGTGCCAGCAGCCAAGGGACAGGGGCGGGTGAAGCTTTCTTT. Translation: CASSQGTGAGEAFF.

This clonotype was picked up a small number of times. The genes are TRBV20-1 and TRBJ2-2; TRBD2 is a possible D gene (6 bases). The V gene lost 1 base and the J gene lost 1 base, with 16 bases spanning the gap. Germline V gives CDR1 DFQATT, CDR2 SNEGSKA (reference sequence). The CDR3 has 17 amino acids. The CDR3 sequence: CSARGGVGRGNTGELFF. The CDR3 nucleotides read TGCAGTGCTAGAGGGGGCGTGGGGCGGGGGAACACCGGGGAGCTGTTTTTT.

This clonotype was recorded many times. The rearrangement uses TRBV3-1 and TRBJ2-5; no reliable D call. Between the trimmed V and J ends, which lost 0 bases and 3 bases, there was a span of 11 bases. Germline assignment: CDR1 LGHDT and CDR2 YNNKEL (reference sequence). The CDR3 sequence is 15 residues long. CDR3 residues: CASSQDDSPEETQYF. CDR3 coding DNA: TGTGCCAGCAGCCAAGACGACTCCCCCGAAGAGACCCAGTACTTC.

This clonotype was picked up many times. V gene TRBV4-3 combines with J gene TRBJ1-2; D possibly corresponds to TRBD1 (6 bases). There are 16 residues in the CDR3. The germline V and J ends were trimmed by 4 bases and 4 bases, with 19 bases remaining between them. Germline V lookup: CDR1 LGHNA, CDR2 YSLEER. CDR3 bases: TGCGCCAGCAGCCCCGAACAGGGTACAGCGTCCTATGGCTACACCTTC. Translating gives CASSPEQGTASYGYTF.

This clonotype has a count of ten or more. The rearrangement links TRBV6-5 to TRBJ2-3; tentative D call: TRBD1 (5 bases). The CDR3 length is 16 residues. The germline CDR1 and CDR2 sequences are MNHEY and SVGAGI. V was cut by 2 bases and J by 0 bases, with 12 bases left in between. In DNA form, the CDR3 reads TGTGCCAGCAGTTACGATCCCACAGGAAGCACAGATACGCAGTATTTT. It is translated as CASSYDPTGSTDTQYF.

This clonotype was observed at least ten times. The genes are TRBV7-2 and TRBJ1-1; D not certain. The CDR3 spans 12 residues. Per the germline V gene, CDR1 is SGHTA and CDR2 is FQGNSA. Trimming left V 8 bases short and J 8 bases short, with 15 bases between. CDR3 DNA: TGTGCCAGCTCGAAGCAACGGATGGAAGCTTTCTTT. Translated: CASSKQRMEAFF.

This clonotype was counted ten times or more. The chain recombines TRBV4-1 with TRBJ2-7; D may be TRBD1 (5 bases). Trimming took 2 bases from V and 1 from J, leaving 9 bases between them. There are 14 residues in the CDR3. The germline CDR1 and CDR2 sequences are MGHRA and YSYEKL. CDR3 protein: CASSQHDSSYEQYF. CDR3 nucleotide sequence: TGCGCCAGCAGCCAACATGACAGTTCCTACGAGCAGTACTTC.

This clonotype was picked up many times. The chain recombines TRBV6-2 or TRBV6-3 with TRBJ1-5; tentatively, D is TRBD1 (6 bases). Germline V gene lookup returns CDR1 MNHEY and CDR2 SVGEGT. The CDR3 is made up of 18 amino acids. Trimming removed 7 bases at V and 0 bases at J, with 22 bases between. CDR3 sequence: CASTTGASWDYSNQPQHF. CDR3 DNA sequence: TGTGCCAGCACGACGGGGGCGAGTTGGGATTATAGCAATCAGCCCCAGCATTTT.

This clonotype was picked up many times. The chain couples TRBV12-3 or TRBV12-4 to TRBJ2-1; 13 bases line up with TRBD2. The CDR3 sequence is 16 residues long. V was clipped by 4 bases and J by 8 bases; unmatched bases: 8. The CDR3 DNA reads TGTGCCAGCAGTTCCGGACTAGCGGGAGATAGGCATGAGCAGTTCTTC. Translating it yields CASSSGLAGDRHEQFF.

V is TRBV20-1 and J is TRBJ1-5; no reliable D call. Per germline, CDR1 DFQATT and CDR2 SNEGSKA (reference sequence). This CDR3 comprises 13 residues. V lost 3 bases and J 0 bases, leaving 6 bases between the germline ends. CDR3 sequence reads: CSARANSNQPQHF. CDR3 coding DNA: TGCAGTGCTAGGGCCAATAGCAATCAGCCCCAGCATTTT.

This clonotype was observed a few times. This rearrangement joins TRBV6-5 to TRBJ2-7; 7 bases are shared with TRBD2. The CDR3 is 15 amino acids. V was pared by 6 bases and J by 3 bases, with 11 bases of the junction left unmatched. Germline assignment: CDR1 MNHEY and CDR2 SVGAGI. CDR3 region: CASRSPGGESYEQYF. The CDR3 nucleotides read TGTGCCAGCAGAAGCCCGGGGGGAGAAAGCTACGAGCAGTACTTC.

The J gene is TRBJ1-5, the V gene TRBV18; D possibly corresponds to TRBD1 (5 bases). CDR3 length: 14 amino acids. Germline CDR1 KGHSH, CDR2 LQKENI. Between the trimmed V and J ends, which lost 3 bases and 4 bases, there was a span of 10 bases. The CDR3 loop is CASSPAGWNQPQHF. CDR3 nucleotides: TGTGCCAGCTCACCTGCAGGGTGGAATCAGCCCCAGCATTTT.

The V call is TRBV3-1, the J call TRBJ2-1; D is possibly TRBD2 (6 bases). V lost 0 bases, J lost 0 bases, and 9 bases lay in between. This CDR3 comprises 16 residues. Germline CDR1 and CDR2: LGHDT and YNNKEL (reference sequence). Here the CDR3 reads CASSQDSGLSYNEQFF. In DNA, the CDR3 is TGTGCCAGCAGCCAAGATAGCGGCCTCTCCTACAATGAGCAGTTCTTC.

The chain has TRBV7-9 and TRBJ2-1; no reliable D call. The V gene's germline CDR1 is SEHNR and CDR2 FQNEAQ (reference sequence). This CDR3 region has 13 residues. V lost 5 bases, J lost 8 bases, and 13 bases lay in between. The CDR3 DNA reads TGTGCCAGCAGCCCAACTCAAATGGATGAGCAGTTCTTC. Protein product: CASSPTQMDEQFF.

In this sample, this clonotype is medium-sized. The chain is built from TRBV20-1 and TRBJ2-2; 13 bases are shared with TRBD2. Germline CDR1 DFQATT, CDR2 SNEGSKA (reference sequence). CDR3 length: 15 amino acids. The V segment lost 4 bases and the J segment 6 bases; nucleotides outside the gene matches: 5. The CDR3 sequence: CSAISGLAGSGELFF. The CDR3 DNA sequence: TGCAGTGCTATATCGGGACTAGCGGGATCCGGGGAGCTGTTTTTT.

This clonotype was seen ten or more times. This rearrangement joins TRBV7-2 to TRBJ2-2; D may match TRBD1 or TRBD2 (5 bases each). CDR1 and CDR2 (germline): SGHTA, FQGNSA. The CDR3 runs to 16 residues. Trimming took off 1 base at V and 2 bases at J, with 11 bases between the two ends. Here the CDR3 reads CASSLVATANTGELFF. CDR3 bases: TGTGCCAGCAGCTTAGTAGCGACAGCTAACACCGGGGAGCTGTTTTTT.

This clonotype was picked up many times. The rearrangement links TRBV14 to TRBJ1-1; 7 nucleotides agree with TRBD1. V lost 6 bases to trimming and J lost 2 bases; unmatched junction nucleotides: 9. Germline V gene lookup returns CDR1 SGHDN and CDR2 FVKESK. The CDR3 is 15 amino acids. This CDR3 is CASSLFGTANTEAFF. In DNA form, the CDR3 reads TGTGCCAGCAGTCTATTCGGGACAGCCAACACTGAAGCTTTCTTT. The whole variable domain, filled in from reference TRBV14 and TRBJ1-1, reads EAGVTQFPSHSVIEKGQTVTLRCDPISGHDNLYWYRRVMGKEIKFLLHFVKESKQDESGMPNNRFLAERTGGTYSTLKVQPAELEDSGVYFCASSLFGTANTEAFFGQGTRLTVV.

This clonotype was seen many times. V and J are TRBV3-1 and TRBJ2-5, with 8 bases lining up with TRBD1. CDR1 and CDR2 from the germline V gene are LGHDT and YNNKEL (reference sequence). V lost 1 base, J lost 7 bases, and 8 bases stayed unmatched. The CDR3 sequence is 15 residues long. The CDR3 protein is CASSQGTGPRGTQYF. For the CDR3, the DNA is TGTGCCAGCAGCCAAGGGACAGGGCCAAGGGGGACCCAGTACTTC.